The 18 T cell receptor beta chains below were found in one sample sequenced in a study of cytomegalovirus exposure and HLA in healthy donors. It was with 60 Vbeta and 13 Jbeta primers that the PCR ran. Measured with immunoSEQ multiplex PCR; TCRdb has only the in-frame clones, and not every one. The sample features 160,000 or so clones, with roughly 2% in its top ten. Sequenced input: PBMCs. These receptors were taken from a man aged 25 to 40 in good health and CMV-seronegative.

V and J are TRBV5-5 and TRBJ2-7, with TRBD1 identical over 7 bases. V lost 4 bases and J lost 3; bases outside the gene matches: 4. CDR1 and CDR2 (germline): SGHKS, YYEKEE (reference sequence). The CDR3 totals 13 residues. CDR3 loop: CASSKGTDYEQYF. CDR3 in DNA: TGTGCCAGCAGCAAAGGGACAGACTACGAGCAGTACTTC.

The chain links TRBV27 to TRBJ2-7, with D tentatively TRBD2 (6 bases). This CDR3 is built from 11 residues. V was trimmed by 2 bases and J by 7 bases, leaving 6 bases between them. Per the germline V gene, CDR1 is MNHEY and CDR2 is SMNVEV (reference sequence). The CDR3 here is CASSLGGEQYF. CDR3 nucleotide sequence: TGTGCCAGCAGTTTAGGGGGGGAGCAGTACTTC.

The chain is built from TRBV19 and TRBJ2-1, with TRBD2 as a possible D gene (5 bases). Germline loops: CDR1 LNHDA, CDR2 SQIVND (reference sequence). The V gene lost 5 bases and the J gene lost 0 bases, with 14 bases spanning the gap. The CDR3 is 16 residues long. The CDR3 DNA sequence: TGTGCCAGTAGTCTCAATAGCGTCAGCTCCTACAATGAGCAGTTCTTC. It encodes CASSLNSVSSYNEQFF.

The chain is built from TRBV6-5 and TRBJ2-3, with D unresolved. CDR3 size: 15 residues. The germline gives CDR1 MNHEY, CDR2 SVGAGI. Trimming left V 5 bases short and J 4 bases short, with 16 bases between. The CDR3 nucleotides read TGTGCCAGCAGTCCCTCCATGAGAGAGTCAGATACGCAGTATTTT. Translated, it gives CASSPSMRESDTQYF.

This chain connects TRBV6-4 to TRBJ2-3; D perhaps matches TRBD1 (8 bases). CDR1 MRHNA and CDR2 SNTAGT come from the germline V gene. The V end lost 6 bases, the J end lost 4 bases, and 23 bases lay between the germline ends. The CDR3 has 17 amino acids. In DNA, the CDR3 is TGTGCCAGCAGCGTGCTCCCCACAGGGGGGGGCCCAGATACGCAGTATTTT. Its protein product is CASSVLPTGGGPDTQYF.

The chain recombines TRBV6-4 with TRBJ1-1; 7 bases are shared with TRBD1. Losses at the gene ends were 9 bases for V and 0 bases for J; bases not matched to a gene: 4. Germline V lookup: CDR1 MRHNA, CDR2 SNTAGT. This CDR3 has 13 amino acids. This chain's CDR3 is CASSGQMNTEAFF. DNA for the CDR3: TGTGCCAGTTCGGGACAGATGAACACTGAAGCTTTCTTT.

The J gene is TRBJ1-2, the V gene TRBV5-1; D is possibly TRBD1 (5 bases). Germline CDR1 reads SGHRS; CDR2 reads YFSETQ. CDR3 length: 13 residues. Trimming took 4 bases from V and 8 from J, leaving 15 bases between them. This CDR3 reads CASSADTQGGYTF. The CDR3 DNA reads as TGCGCCAGCAGCGCGGACACCCAGGGCGGCTACACCTTC.

The V gene is TRBV7-8, the J gene TRBJ1-2; D possibly corresponds to TRBD1 (6 bases). The CDR3 length is 11 residues. Germline V lookup: CDR1 SGHVS, CDR2 FQNEAQ. The V end lost 5 bases, the J end lost 13 bases, and 14 bases lay between the germline ends. CDR3 residues: CASSGAGVRTF. The CDR3 DNA sequence: TGTGCCAGCAGCGGCGCAGGGGTACGCACCTTC. Filled out from reference TRBV7-8 and TRBJ1-2, the complete variable domain reads GAGVSQSPRYKVAKRGQDVALRCDPISGHVSLFWYQQALGQGPEFLTYFQNEAQLDKSGLPSDRFFAERPEGSVSTLKIQRTQQEDSAVYLCASSGAGVRTFGSGTRLTVV.

V gene TRBV12-5 combines with J gene TRBJ2-2, with no clear D. V was trimmed by 0 bases and J by 7 bases, leaving 15 bases between them. The CDR3 consists of 16 residues. CDR1 and CDR2 (germline): LGHNT, FRNRAP. DNA for the CDR3: TGTGCTAGTGGTTTGGTACCACTGGTTGTTGTCGGGGAGCTGTTTTTT. It is translated as CASGLVPLVVVGELFF.

V and J are TRBV5-1 and TRBJ1-1, with D possibly being TRBD1 (6 bases). The length of the CDR3 is 13 residues. Trimming cost V 2 bases and J 11 bases, with 16 bases left between them. Germline lookup yields CDR1 SGHRS and CDR2 YFSETQ. CDR3 DNA sequence: TGCGCCAGCAGCTTAGATACCGGGGGGCCTGCTTTCTTT. Amino acids: CASSLDTGGPAFF.

Comment on this clone: The same CDR3 is also encoded by other DNA sequences in this sample. The chain uses TRBV18 and TRBJ2-1; 9 bases are a match to TRBD1. Per germline, CDR1 KGHSH and CDR2 LQKENI. Trimming at V came to 6 bases and at J to 1 base, leaving 4 bases not matched to a gene. CDR3 length equals 15 residues. The CDR3 bases are TGTGCCAGCTCTCTTGGACAGGGGTCCTACAATGAGCAGTTCTTC. It translates to CASSLGQGSYNEQFF.

V is TRBV5-4 and J is TRBJ1-5; the D is unclear. V gave up 4 bases and J gave up 1 base, with 15 bases separating them. Germline V gives CDR1 SGHNT, CDR2 YYREEE (reference sequence). The CDR3 contains 16 residues. CDR3 in amino acids: CASSTWAGNSNQPQHF. The CDR3 DNA follows: TGTGCCAGCAGCACCTGGGCGGGCAACAGCAATCAGCCCCAGCATTTT. Full variable domain (rest looked up from reference TRBV5-4 and TRBJ1-5): ETGVTQSPTHLIKTRGQQVTLRCSSQSGHNTVSWYQQALGQGPQFIFQYYREEENGRGNFPPRFSGLQFPNYSSELNVNALELDDSALYLCASSTWAGNSNQPQHFGDGTRLSIL.

V gene TRBV6-1 combines with J gene TRBJ2-7; 9 bases map to TRBD2. Unmatched junction bases numbered 8, after V lost 11 bases and J lost 3 bases. CDR3 length: 13 amino acids. Germline CDR1 reads MNHNS; CDR2 reads SASEGT. CDR3: CASLAGDYYEQYF. The CDR3 DNA follows: TGTGCCTCTTTAGCGGGAGATTACTACGAGCAGTACTTC.

The chain combines TRBV19 with TRBJ2-2; D ambiguous. The CDR3 spans 13 residues. V was pared by 5 bases and J by 2 bases, with 6 bases between. The V gene's germline CDR1 is LNHDA and CDR2 SQIVND (reference sequence). The CDR3: CASSRRNTGELFF. In DNA, the CDR3 is TGTGCCAGTAGTCGGAGAAACACCGGGGAGCTGTTTTTT.

The chain joins TRBV27 to TRBJ1-5; the match to TRBD1 covers 9 bases. Germline V gives CDR1 MNHEY, CDR2 SMNVEV (reference sequence). This CDR3 comprises 16 residues. V lost 4 bases, J lost 1 base, and 5 bases stayed unmatched. CDR3 DNA: TGTGCCAGCAGTTCACGGACAGGGGCCAGCAATCAGCCCCAGCATTTT. This encodes CASSSRTGASNQPQHF.

V is TRBV10-1 and J is TRBJ2-7; TRBD2 aligns across 7 bases. Trimming took 6 bases from V and 2 from J; bases not matched to a gene: 4. Germline CDR1 reads WNHNN; CDR2 reads SYGVQD (reference sequence). CDR3 length equals 13 residues. CDR3 region: CASSSGTTYEQYF. CDR3 in DNA: TGCGCCAGCAGCTCCGGGACTACCTACGAGCAGTACTTC.

The genes are TRBV28 and TRBJ2-1; a possible D gene is TRBD1 (6 bases). This CDR3 is 17 amino acids long. V gave up 2 bases and J gave up 3 bases, with 17 bases separating them. Germline lookup yields CDR1 MDHEN and CDR2 SYDVKM. The CDR3 DNA is TGTGCCAGCAGTTTAATCCCTACAGGGTTTAGCTACAATGAGCAGTTCTTC. Its protein is CASSLIPTGFSYNEQFF.

J is TRBJ2-2 and V is TRBV7-7, with TRBD1 identical over 8 bases. CDR1 is SSHAT and CDR2 is FNYEAQ in the germline V gene (reference sequence). V lost 5 bases to trimming and J lost 6 bases; unmatched junction nucleotides: 5. CDR3 size: 14 residues. The CDR3 coding sequence is TGTGCCAGCAGCAGGACAGGGTACCCCGGGGAGCTGTTTTTT. Amino acids: CASSRTGYPGELFF.